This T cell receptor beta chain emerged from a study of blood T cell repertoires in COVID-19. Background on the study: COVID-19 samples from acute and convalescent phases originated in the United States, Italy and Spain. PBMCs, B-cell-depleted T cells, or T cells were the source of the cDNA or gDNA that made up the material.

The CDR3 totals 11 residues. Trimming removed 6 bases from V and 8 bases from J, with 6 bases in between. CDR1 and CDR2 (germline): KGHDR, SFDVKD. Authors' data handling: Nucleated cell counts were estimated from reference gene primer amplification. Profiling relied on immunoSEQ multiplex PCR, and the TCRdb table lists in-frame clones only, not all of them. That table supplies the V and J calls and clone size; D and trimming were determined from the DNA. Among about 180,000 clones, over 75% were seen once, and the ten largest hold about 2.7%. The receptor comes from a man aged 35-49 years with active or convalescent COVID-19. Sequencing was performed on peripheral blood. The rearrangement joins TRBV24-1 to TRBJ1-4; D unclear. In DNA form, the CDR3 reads TGTGCCACCAGTTCCGGGGAAAAACTGTTTTTT. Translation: CATSSGEKLFF.